The 8 T cell receptor beta chains below come from one sample, sequenced in a study of T cells in Graves' hyperthyroidism and ophthalmopathy. RNA transcripts yielded amplified TCR beta CDR3 regions. The TCR CDR3 was amplified in a first-round RT-PCR using the HTBI primer set. TCRdb fed the multiplex PCR reads into MiXCR, producing one record per CDR3 protein. In the table there are nearly 600,000 distinct CDR3 sequences, 14% of which are singletons. The sequenced sample consisted of blood. The receptors were sampled from a woman in her late teens or twenties with Graves' ophthalmopathy.

This clonotype was counted many times. The rearrangement joins TRBV30 to TRBJ2-7; weak D call: TRBD1 (6 bases). The ends were cut back, 1 base at V and 9 bases at J, with 10 bases in the middle. The CDR3 has 11 amino acids. CDR1 and CDR2 (germline): GTSNPN, SVGIG (reference sequence). CDR3 sequence (DNA): TGTGCCTGGAGTGGAGGGGGAAGGCAGTACTTC. It codes for CAWSGGGRQYF.

Ten or more counts support this clonotype. This chain connects TRBV7-2 to TRBJ2-5; possibly TRBD1 or TRBD2 for D (5 bases each). The CDR3 length is 14 residues. Germline CDR1 is SGHTA and CDR2 is FQGNSA. V was shortened by 5 bases and J by 3 bases, with 13 bases between the two germline ends. CDR3 in DNA: TGTGCCAGCAGCGACCGGGACGGCGAAGAGACCCAGTACTTC. Translated: CASSDRDGEETQYF. The entire variable domain, with the rest obtained from reference TRBV7-2 and TRBJ2-5, is as follows: GAGVSQSPSNKVTEKGKDVELRCDPISGHTALYWYRQSLGQGLEFLIYFQGNSAPDKSGLPSDRFSAERTGGSVSTLTIQRTQQEDSAVYLCASSDRDGEETQYFGPGTRLLVL.

V usage is TRBV5-8 and J usage is TRBJ1-6; D unresolved. Germline V CDR1 and CDR2: SGHTS, YDEGEE. There are 14 residues in the CDR3. The V end lost 0 bases, the J end lost 9 bases, and 10 bases lay between the germline ends. The CDR3 sequence is CASSLGSGSSPLHF. The CDR3 DNA is TGTGCCAGCAGCTTGGGGTCAGGAAGTTCACCCCTCCACTTT.

The sample holds many counts of this clonotype. The CDR3 nucleotides are TGTGCCAGCAGTTTTTTACCCCCTAGACTAGCGGGAGGTCCCCAGTCACGGTACGAGCAGTACTTC. As protein: CASSFLPPRLAGGPQSRYEQYF. This chain connects TRBV6-1 to TRBJ2-7, with 13 bases identical to TRBD2. Germline-derived CDR1 and CDR2 are MNHNS and SASEGT. V trimming: 5 bases; J trimming: 4 bases; junction bases outside the gene matches: 26. The CDR3 length is 22 residues.

This rearrangement joins TRBV6-2 or TRBV6-3 to TRBJ2-5; D might be TRBD2 (7 bases). Germline V lookup: CDR1 MNHEY, CDR2 SVGEGT. The V end lost 2 bases, the J end lost 7 bases, and 32 bases lay between the germline ends. CDR3 length: 20 residues. The CDR3 DNA sequence: TGTGCCAGCAGTTACCAGCGGGACACCCGAACGCGGGAGAGGGAGGGGACCCAGTACTTC. Protein product: CASSYQRDTRTREREGTQYF.

The sample holds many counts of this clonotype. The chain combines TRBV6-5 with TRBJ2-5, with D hard to call. Per the germline V gene, CDR1 is MNHEY and CDR2 is SVGAGI. CDR3 length equals 11 residues. Trimming removed 2 bases at V and 7 bases at J, with 5 bases between. This CDR3 is CASSYQWTQYF. The CDR3 region has the DNA TGTGCCAGCAGTTACCAGTGGACCCAGTACTTC.

This clonotype came up a few times. The genes are TRBV6-2 or TRBV6-3 and TRBJ1-2; D ambiguous. The CDR3 totals 14 residues. Trimming cost V 2 bases and J 4 bases, with 11 bases left between them. CDR1 and CDR2 (germline): MNHEY, SVGEGT. CDR3 DNA: TGTGCCAGCAGTTACCCCGGGGTTAGCTATGGCTACACCTTC. Its translation: CASSYPGVSYGYTF.

This clonotype was counted ten times or more. This chain connects TRBV12-5 to TRBJ2-7; 11 bases line up with TRBD1. V was pared by 10 bases and J by 5 bases, with 7 bases of the junction left unmatched. Germline CDR1 and CDR2: LGHNT and FRNRAP. The CDR3 runs 13 residues. The CDR3 is CATTGQGVDEQYF. Here the CDR3 DNA reads TGTGCTACCACGGGACAGGGGGTGGACGAGCAGTACTTC.